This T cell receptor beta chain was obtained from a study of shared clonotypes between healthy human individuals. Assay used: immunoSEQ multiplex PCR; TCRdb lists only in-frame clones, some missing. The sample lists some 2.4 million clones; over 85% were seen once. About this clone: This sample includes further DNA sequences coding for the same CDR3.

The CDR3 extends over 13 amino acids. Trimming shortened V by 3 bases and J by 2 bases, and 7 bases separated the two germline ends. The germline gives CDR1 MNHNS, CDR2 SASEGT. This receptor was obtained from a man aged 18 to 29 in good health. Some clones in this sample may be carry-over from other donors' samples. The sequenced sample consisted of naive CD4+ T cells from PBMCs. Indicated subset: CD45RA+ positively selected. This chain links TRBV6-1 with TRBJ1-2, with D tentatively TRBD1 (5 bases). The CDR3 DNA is TGTGCCAGCAGTGAGGCAGGGAACTATGGCTACACCTTC. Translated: CASSEAGNYGYTF.